The source of this T cell receptor beta chain is a study of T cell changes during pregnancy in multiple sclerosis (dated by TCRdb to 2018 to 2020). General notes on the study: The study examined how the T cell repertoire changed over the course of pregnancy in women with multiple sclerosis.

As encoded in the germline V gene (reference sequence), CDR1 is LNHDA while CDR2 is SQIVND. V and J are trimmed by 5 bases and 4 bases, and the gene matches miss 9 bases of the junction. Including the terminal cysteine and phenylalanine, the CDR3 comprises 15 residues. Only the CDR3 portion is preserved as DNA: 45 bases, with reading frame beginning at the first base. Library method: the immunoSEQ multiplex PCR assay. TCRdb re-hosts the immuneACCESS table, in-frame sequences only. Its copies lack some clones; in the studies checked, an unresolved V gene accounts for under half of them, and the cause for the rest is not known. In all, the sample holds some 31,000 clones, and around 94% of those were seen once. The ten most abundant clones make up approximately 6% of the sample. About this clone itself: Its antigen remains unidentified. No much larger clone is present one base from it, and per-base qualities are unavailable.

The receptor was derived from a female donor with multiple sclerosis, enrolled in a pregnancy study. The sequence links TRBV19 to TRBJ2-7; 9 central nucleotides agree with TRBD1. Sequencing used CD8+ T cells from peripheral blood mononuclear cells, obtained before pregnancy. The CDR3 protein sequence reads: CASSLFGTGLYEQYF. In nucleotides, the sequence is TGTGCCAGTAGTTTATTCGGGACAGGGCTTTACGAGCAGTACTTC. The entire variable domain, with the stretches around the CDR3 drawn from the reference TRBV19 and TRBJ2-7 proteins, is DGGITQSPKYLFRKEGQNVTLSCEQNLNHDAMYWYRQDPGQGLRLIYYSQIVNDFQKGDIAEGYSVSREKKESFPLTVTSAQKNPTAFYLCASSLFGTGLYEQYFGPGTRLTVT.